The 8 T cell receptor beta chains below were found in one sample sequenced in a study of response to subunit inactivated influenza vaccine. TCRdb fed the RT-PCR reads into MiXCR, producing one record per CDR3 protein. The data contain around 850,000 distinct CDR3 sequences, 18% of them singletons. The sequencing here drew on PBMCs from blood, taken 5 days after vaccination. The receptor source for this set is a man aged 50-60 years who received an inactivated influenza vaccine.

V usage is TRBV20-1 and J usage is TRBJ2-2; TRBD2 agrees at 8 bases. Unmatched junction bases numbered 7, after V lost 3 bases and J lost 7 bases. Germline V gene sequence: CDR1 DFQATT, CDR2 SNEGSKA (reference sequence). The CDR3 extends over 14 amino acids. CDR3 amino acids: CSARERELGGELFF. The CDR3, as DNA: TGCAGTGCTAGGGAGCGGGAGCTGGGCGGGGAGCTGTTTTTT.

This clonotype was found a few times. The CDR3 sequence is CASSYSVHAEGTQYF. The CDR3 DNA follows: TGTGCCAGCAGTTACTCTGTACATGCGGAGGGGACCCAGTACTTC. The gene calls are TRBV6-5 and TRBJ2-5; D is perhaps TRBD2 (6 bases). CDR1 MNHEY and CDR2 SVGAGI come from the germline V gene. Deletions cut 0 bases from V and 7 bases from J, with 15 bases between. The length of the CDR3 is 15 residues.

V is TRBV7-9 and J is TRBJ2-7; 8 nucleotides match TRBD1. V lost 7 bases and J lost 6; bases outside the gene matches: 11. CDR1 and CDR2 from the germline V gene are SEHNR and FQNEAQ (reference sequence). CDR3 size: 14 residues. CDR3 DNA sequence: TGTGCCAGCACAAGGACAGGGAGTCGGTTCGAGCAGTACTTC. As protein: CASTRTGSRFEQYF.

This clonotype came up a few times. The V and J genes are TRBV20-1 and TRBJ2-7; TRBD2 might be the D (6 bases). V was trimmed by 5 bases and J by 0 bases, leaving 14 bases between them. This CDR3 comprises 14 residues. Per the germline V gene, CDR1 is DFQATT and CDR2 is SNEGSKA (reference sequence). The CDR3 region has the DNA TGCAGTGCTTCAGGTAGCGGCTACTCCTACGAGCAGTACTTC. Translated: CSASGSGYSYEQYF.

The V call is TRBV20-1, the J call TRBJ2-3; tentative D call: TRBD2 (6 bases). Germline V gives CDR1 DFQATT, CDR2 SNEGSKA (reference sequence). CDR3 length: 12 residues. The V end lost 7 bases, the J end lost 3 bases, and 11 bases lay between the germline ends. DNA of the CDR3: TGCAGTGGTACCGGGGGAACAGATACGCAGTATTTT. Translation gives CSGTGGTDTQYF.

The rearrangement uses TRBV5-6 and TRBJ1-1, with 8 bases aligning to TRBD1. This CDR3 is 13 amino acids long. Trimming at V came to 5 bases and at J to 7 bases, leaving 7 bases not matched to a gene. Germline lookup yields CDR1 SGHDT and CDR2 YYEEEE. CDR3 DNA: TGTGCCAGCAGTTTTTACGACAGGGGTGAAGCTTTCTTT. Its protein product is CASSFYDRGEAFF.

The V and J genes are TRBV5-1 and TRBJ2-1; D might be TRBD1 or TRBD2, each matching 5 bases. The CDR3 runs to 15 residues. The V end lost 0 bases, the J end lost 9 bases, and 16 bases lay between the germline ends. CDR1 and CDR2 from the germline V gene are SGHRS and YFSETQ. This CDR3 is CASSLAGLAQSEQFF. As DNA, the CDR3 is TGCGCCAGCAGCTTGGCGGGGCTGGCCCAGAGTGAGCAGTTCTTC.

CDR3 amino acids: CAIKSRGGARTDTQYF. DNA of the CDR3: TGTGCCATCAAGTCGCGCGGCGGAGCCCGCACAGATACGCAGTATTTT. The V call is TRBV10-3, the J call TRBJ2-3, with D unclear. V lost 7 bases and J lost 1, with 18 bases in between. The CDR3 runs 16 residues. CDR1 ENHRY and CDR2 SYGVKD come from the germline V gene.